A single sample gave rise to the 21 T cell receptor beta chains below, sequenced in a study of T cell repertoires in cytomegalovirus infection. TCRdb itself ran the reads through MiXCR, one entry per CDR3 protein. This table holds some 680,000 distinct CDR3 sequences, 35% to 45% found once. The sample taken for sequencing was PBMCs. All receptors derive from a human donor in good health (CMV status not recorded). Some clones in this sample may be carry-over from other donors' samples.

This clonotype appeared a single time. V and J are TRBV27 and TRBJ2-1; TRBD1 agrees at 7 bases. The CDR3 consists of 14 residues. With V trimmed by 3 bases and J by 8 bases, 7 bases remained unmatched. Germline CDR1 MNHEY, CDR2 SMNVEV (reference sequence). In DNA form, the CDR3 reads TGTGCCAGCAGTTTCCACGACAGGGATGATGAGCAGTTCTTC. Its protein is CASSFHDRDDEQFF.

In its sample, this clonotype was seen a few times. The CDR3 loop reads CAISTREGGPDEQFF. The CDR3 DNA follows: TGTGCCATCAGCACGAGGGAGGGGGGGCCCGATGAGCAGTTCTTC. This chain connects TRBV10-3 to TRBJ2-1; possible D gene TRBD2, 7 bases. Germline-derived CDR1 and CDR2 are ENHRY and SYGVKD. The CDR3 spans 15 residues. V was clipped by 6 bases and J by 8 bases, with 20 bases between them.

This clonotype has a handful of counts. V gene TRBV7-9 combines with J gene TRBJ1-1, with D uncertain. Trimming removed 5 bases at V and 0 bases at J, with 16 bases between. CDR1 is SEHNR and CDR2 is FQNEAQ in the germline V gene (reference sequence). This CDR3 has 16 residues. The CDR3: CASSPESGFMNTEAFF. CDR3 coding DNA: TGTGCCAGCAGCCCCGAATCGGGATTTATGAACACTGAAGCTTTCTTT.

This clonotype was counted only a few times. V is TRBV28 and J is TRBJ2-7; TRBD1 or TRBD2 may be the D gene (5 bases each). The CDR3 has 12 amino acids. Germline lookup yields CDR1 MDHEN and CDR2 SYDVKM. Trimming left V 3 bases short and J 10 bases short, with 13 bases between. The DNA for the CDR3 is TGTGCCAGCAGTTTTCGGGGCGATTTTCAGTACTTC. It is translated as CASSFRGDFQYF.

This chain uses TRBV10-3 with TRBJ1-3; D is possibly TRBD1 (5 bases). The germline gives CDR1 ENHRY, CDR2 SYGVKD. The germline V and J ends were trimmed by 3 bases and 1 base, with 13 bases remaining between them. This CDR3 contains 16 residues. The CDR3 sequence: CAISDGGGLSGNTIYF. The DNA for the CDR3 is TGTGCCATCAGTGATGGGGGGGGATTATCTGGAAACACCATATATTTT.

The chain links TRBV7-9 to TRBJ2-5; 8 bases agree with TRBD2. Per the germline V gene, CDR1 is SEHNR and CDR2 is FQNEAQ (reference sequence). V shed 3 bases, J shed 7 bases, and the junction held 4 bases outside the gene matches. The CDR3 extends over 13 amino acids. The CDR3 DNA reads TGTGCCAGCAGCTTTAACAGCGGGGGGACCCAGTACTTC. Its protein product is CASSFNSGGTQYF. Full variable domain (rest looked up from reference TRBV7-9 and TRBJ2-5): DTGVSQNPRHKITKRGQNVTFRCDPISEHNRLYWYRQTLGQGPEFLTYFQNEAQLEKSRLLSDRFSAERPKGSFSTLEIQRTEQGDSAMYLCASSFNSGGTQYFGPGTRLLVL.

This clonotype came up a few times. The rearrangement joins TRBV24-1 to TRBJ1-5; TRBD1 agrees at 11 bases. The CDR3 extends over 15 amino acids. V dropped 5 bases and J dropped 6; count of bases not matched to a gene: 5. Per germline, CDR1 KGHDR and CDR2 SFDVKD. The CDR3 here is CATSAPGTGGQPQHF. CDR3 coding DNA: TGTGCCACCAGTGCTCCCGGGACAGGGGGTCAGCCCCAGCATTTT.

The rearrangement links TRBV19 to TRBJ1-1; no clear D. From germline, CDR1 is LNHDA and CDR2 SQIVND (reference sequence). V was pared by 3 bases and J by 3 bases, with 20 bases between. The CDR3 loop spans 17 amino acids. The CDR3 bases are TGTGCCAGTAGTATTAGAGAATATGGTAGGGCTTACACTGAAGCTTTCTTT. Its protein is CASSIREYGRAYTEAFF.

The sample holds a few counts of this clonotype. V usage is TRBV20-1 and J usage is TRBJ2-7, with TRBD1 matching over 8 bases. Germline V gives CDR1 DFQATT, CDR2 SNEGSKA (reference sequence). CDR3 length: 14 amino acids. V lost 4 bases, J lost 0 bases, and 5 bases stayed unmatched. The CDR3: CSAKGQGFSYEQYF. DNA of the CDR3: TGCAGTGCTAAAGGACAGGGATTCTCCTACGAGCAGTACTTC.

This clonotype was picked up a small number of times. This chain connects TRBV5-1 to TRBJ2-7, with D possibly TRBD1 on 5 matching bases. The germline V gene has CDR1 SGHRS and CDR2 YFSETQ. This CDR3 region has 15 residues. V lost 0 bases, J lost 2 bases, and 12 bases lay in between. CDR3 coding DNA: TGCGCCAGCAGCTTGGATTCGGGCAGGGCCTACGAGCAGTACTTC. Translation gives CASSLDSGRAYEQYF.

As concerns this clonotype: The junction departs from the called germline gene at one end, perhaps through a read error. The chain has TRBV7-9 and TRBJ2-7; perhaps TRBD1 as D (6 bases). Germline CDR1 SEHNR, CDR2 FQNEAQ (reference sequence). The CDR3 length is 14 residues. The CDR3 coding sequence is TGTGCCAGCAGTGGGGGCTCCCGGGGCTACGAGCAGTCCTTC. It yields the protein CASSGGSRGYEQSF.

This chain connects TRBV29-1 to TRBJ2-7; 7 bases line up with TRBD2. The CDR3 contains 14 residues. Germline trimming cut 4 bases from V and 9 bases from J; bases unmatched to any gene: 15. Germline CDR1 SQVTM, CDR2 ANQGSEA. CDR3 sequence reads: CSVGGTTQYERQYF. CDR3 bases: TGCAGCGTTGGGGGGACTACCCAGTACGAGCGGCAGTACTTC.

This clonotype was found a few times. CDR3 bases: TGTGCCATCAGCGTTGATTACAGGGGGCTGAACACTGAAGCTTTCTTT. Translating gives CAISVDYRGLNTEAFF. The chain joins TRBV10-3 to TRBJ1-1, with TRBD1 matching over 9 bases. CDR1 ENHRY and CDR2 SYGVKD come from the germline V gene. The CDR3 covers 16 residues. V was pared by 6 bases and J by 0 bases, with 8 bases of the junction left unmatched.

The DNA for the CDR3 is TGCAGCGGTCGGGCTAGCGGGAGAGGTGATGAGCAGTTCTTC. It is translated as CSGRASGRGDEQFF. V usage is TRBV29-1 and J usage is TRBJ2-1, with 10 positions matching TRBD2. Germline lookup yields CDR1 SQVTM and CDR2 ANQGSEA. V trimming: 7 bases; J trimming: 8 bases; junction bases outside the gene matches: 11. The CDR3 runs 14 residues.

This clonotype showed up just a few times. The V and J genes are TRBV6-6 and TRBJ2-3; 12 nucleotides line up with TRBD2. Unmatched junction bases numbered 12, after V lost 0 bases and J lost 5 bases. The CDR3 covers 19 residues. The germline CDR1 and CDR2 sequences are MNHNY and SVGAGI (reference sequence). The CDR3, as DNA: TGTGCCAGCAGTTACTCCCCCCTTCTAGCGGGGGGGCCGGGAGATACGCAGTATTTT. It specifies CASSYSPLLAGGPGDTQYF.

The rearrangement links TRBV15 to TRBJ1-1; no reliable D call. The CDR3 has 15 residues. Germline lookup yields CDR1 LNHNV and CDR2 YYDKDF (reference sequence). Deletions cut 0 bases from V and 2 bases from J, with 10 bases between. CDR3 nucleotides: TGTGCCACCAGCAGAGAGCACAGACCAAACACTGAAGCTTTCTTT. This translates into CATSREHRPNTEAFF.

The J gene is TRBJ1-1, the V gene TRBV6-2 or TRBV6-3, with 9 bases fitting TRBD1. The V gene's germline CDR1 is MNHEY and CDR2 SVGEGT. The length of the CDR3 is 16 residues. V lost 2 bases to trimming and J lost 5 bases; unmatched junction nucleotides: 9. The CDR3 protein is CASSYVFGTGRTEAFF. The CDR3 DNA reads as TGTGCCAGCAGTTACGTTTTCGGGACAGGGAGAACTGAAGCTTTCTTT.

This clonotype was seen a single time. The CDR3 loop reads CSASENNKRTVGRELFF. The CDR3 DNA reads as TGCAGTGCTAGTGAAAATAATAAGAGGACAGTAGGACGGGAGCTGTTTTTT. The V call is TRBV20-1, the J call TRBJ2-2, with D possibly TRBD1 on 6 matching bases. With 3 bases removed from V and 9 bases from J, the gap between germline ends came to 26 bases. The CDR3 sequence is 17 residues long. Germline loops: CDR1 DFQATT, CDR2 SNEGSKA (reference sequence).

This clonotype was found a few times. The chain is built from TRBV7-9 and TRBJ2-7; tentatively, D is TRBD2 (5 bases). Per germline, CDR1 SEHNR and CDR2 FQNEAQ (reference sequence). CDR3 length: 13 amino acids. The ends were cut back, 4 bases at V and 6 bases at J, with 13 bases in the middle. CDR3 region: CASSSPYSGEQYF. DNA of the CDR3: TGTGCCAGCAGCTCCCCGTACAGCGGCGAGCAGTACTTC.

This clonotype was observed a few times. The chain uses TRBV7-2 and TRBJ1-3; D gene unclear. Germline CDR1 reads SGHTA; CDR2 reads FQGNSA. Trimming pared 1 base from V and 0 bases from J, leaving 10 bases between. CDR3 length: 16 residues. This chain's CDR3 is CASSLVPDTSGNTIYF. CDR3 bases: TGTGCCAGCAGCTTAGTTCCAGACACCTCTGGAAACACCATATATTTT.

This clonotype was seen a handful of times. The rearrangement uses TRBV4-1 and TRBJ2-7; D may correspond to TRBD1 or TRBD2 (7 bases each). V was shortened by 4 bases and J by 6 bases, with 16 bases between the two germline ends. The CDR3 is 14 amino acids. Germline CDR1 and CDR2: MGHRA and YSYEKL. Here the CDR3 DNA reads TGCGCCAGCAGCCCGGGAACAGGGGAGGGCGAGCAGTACTTC. Protein: CASSPGTGEGEQYF.